Each of the 23 T cell receptor beta chains below was sequenced from the same sample in a study of cytomegalovirus exposure and HLA in healthy donors. Primers included in the PCR were 60 Vbeta and 13 Jbeta primers. TCRdb keeps only in-frame clones here, not all; method: immunoSEQ multiplex PCR. The data contain 100,000 to 150,000 clones, 75% to 85% of them seen just once; the ten biggest clones take up approximately 9.6%. Material: PBMCs. Every receptor here comes from a woman aged 50 to 65 in good health and CMV-seropositive.

The chain has TRBV6-1 and TRBJ1-1, with D perhaps TRBD1 (6 bases). The V gene lost 6 bases and the J gene lost 6 bases, with 20 bases spanning the gap. Germline loops: CDR1 MNHNS, CDR2 SASEGT. The CDR3 spans 15 residues. DNA of the CDR3: TGTGCCAGCAGCAAAACCTCACAGGGCCGGCCTGAAGCTTTCTTT. Amino acids: CASSKTSQGRPEAFF.

This clone was counted a single time. The rearrangement links TRBV6-5 to TRBJ2-4; maybe TRBD1 (6 bases). Deletions cut 6 bases from V and 6 bases from J, with 12 bases between. The CDR3 extends over 13 amino acids. Germline CDR1 MNHEY, CDR2 SVGAGI. CDR3 in amino acids: CASSNQGSNIQYF. CDR3 in DNA: TGTGCCAGCAGCAATCAGGGGTCAAACATTCAGTACTTC.

CDR3 sequence reads: CASRSGTGGYGEQFF. The CDR3 DNA sequence: TGTGCCAGTAGGAGTGGGACAGGGGGTTACGGTGAGCAGTTCTTC. The J gene is TRBJ2-1, the V gene TRBV19; 11 bases are shared with TRBD1. With 6 bases clipped from V and 9 bases from J, the junction kept 10 bases outside the gene matches. CDR3 size: 15 residues. Germline V gives CDR1 LNHDA, CDR2 SQIVND (reference sequence).

The genes are TRBV6-1 and TRBJ1-1; 9 bases fit TRBD1. V dropped 7 bases and J dropped 4; count of bases not matched to a gene: 7. This CDR3 spans 14 amino acids. CDR1 and CDR2 from the germline V gene are MNHNS and SASEGT. The CDR3 protein is CASIDRGKVTEAFF. For the CDR3, the DNA is TGTGCCAGCATCGACAGGGGGAAGGTCACTGAAGCTTTCTTT.

The chain recombines TRBV9 with TRBJ2-2; 8 bases are a match to TRBD1. The CDR3 loop spans 13 amino acids. V lost 5 bases to trimming and J lost 6 bases; unmatched junction nucleotides: 3. Germline V gene sequence: CDR1 SGDLS, CDR2 YYNGEE. The CDR3 loop reads CASRGQGAGELFF. In DNA form, the CDR3 reads TGTGCCAGCAGAGGACAGGGCGCCGGGGAGCTGTTTTTT.

This chain links TRBV20-1 with TRBJ2-2; D possibly corresponds to TRBD1 (5 bases). V lost 6 bases and J lost 6, with 8 bases in between. Germline V CDR1 and CDR2: DFQATT, SNEGSKA (reference sequence). The CDR3 has 11 amino acids. CDR3 nucleotide sequence: TGCAGTGCGGCAGGGTCCGGGGAGCTGTTTTTT. It is translated as CSAAGSGELFF.

V usage is TRBV5-4 and J usage is TRBJ1-1; D may be TRBD1 (5 bases). The CDR3 runs 14 residues. Trimming took off 3 bases at V and 7 bases at J, with 16 bases between the two ends. Germline lookup yields CDR1 SGHNT and CDR2 YYREEE (reference sequence). In DNA, the CDR3 is TGTGCCAGCAGCTCCATGACTGACAGTATTGAAGCTTTCTTT. Residues: CASSSMTDSIEAFF.

The genes are TRBV9 and TRBJ1-2, with 7 bases aligning to TRBD1. The junction had 13 bases not matched to a gene; V was cut back by 4 bases and J by 4 bases. Germline values: CDR1 SGDLS, CDR2 YYNGEE. The CDR3 consists of 16 residues. CDR3 in amino acids: CASSSRNDRDSYGYTF. The CDR3, as DNA: TGTGCCAGCAGCTCAAGGAACGACAGGGATAGCTATGGCTACACCTTC.

There are many counts of this clone. Other DNA variants within this sample encode the same CDR3. The chain has TRBV7-2 and TRBJ2-1, with unresolved D. The CDR3 loop spans 15 amino acids. V lost 1 base to trimming and J lost 0 bases, with 7 bases between them. From germline, CDR1 is SGHTA and CDR2 FQGNSA. CDR3 in amino acids: CASSLGTSSYNEQFF. For the CDR3, the DNA is TGTGCCAGCAGCTTAGGCACAAGCTCCTACAATGAGCAGTTCTTC. Supplemented by reference TRBV7-2 and TRBJ2-1, the full variable domain reads GAGVSQSPSNKVTEKGKDVELRCDPISGHTALYWYRQSLGQGLEFLIYFQGNSAPDKSGLPSDRFSAERTGGSVSTLTIQRTQQEDSAVYLCASSLGTSSYNEQFFGPGTRLTVL.

This chain links TRBV19 with TRBJ2-3, with 7 nucleotides matching TRBD2. Germline lookup yields CDR1 LNHDA and CDR2 SQIVND (reference sequence). Trimming at V came to 5 bases and at J to 4 bases, leaving 6 bases not matched to a gene. This CDR3 comprises 14 residues. CDR3 nucleotide sequence: TGTGCCAGTAGTTTCGCAGGGAGGGCAGATACGCAGTATTTT. This gives the protein CASSFAGRADTQYF.

The chain is built from TRBV30 and TRBJ2-1; tentatively, D is TRBD1 (6 bases). Trimming took off 0 bases at V and 6 bases at J, with 6 bases between the two ends. CDR1 is GTSNPN and CDR2 is SVGIG in the germline V gene (reference sequence). The CDR3 extends over 12 amino acids. CDR3 DNA sequence: TGTGCCTGGAGTGTACAGGGCAATGAGCAGTTCTTC. It is translated as CAWSVQGNEQFF.

This rearrangement joins TRBV5-6 to TRBJ2-5, with TRBD2 matching over 10 bases. The DNA end favors TRBJ2-7, so the J call may be wrong. From germline, CDR1 is SGHDT and CDR2 YYEEEE. This CDR3 spans 16 amino acids. In DNA form, the CDR3 reads TGTGCCAGCAGCCCCCCGAGCGGGAGGGCCTTCTACGAGCAGTACTTC. Its protein is CASSPPSGRAFYEQYF.

V and J are TRBV7-8 and TRBJ2-7; D is ambiguous. The CDR3 is 12 residues long. V was shortened by 1 base and J by 4 bases, with 5 bases between the two germline ends. Germline CDR1 SGHVS, CDR2 FQNEAQ. The DNA for the CDR3 is TGTGCCAGCAGCTTAGGAGTTTACGAGCAGTACTTC. Translating gives CASSLGVYEQYF.

The gene calls are TRBV5-1 and TRBJ2-5, with D possibly being TRBD1 (5 bases). CDR1 and CDR2 from the germline V gene are SGHRS and YFSETQ. Trimming took off 1 base at V and 5 bases at J, with 12 bases between the two ends. The CDR3 runs to 14 residues. CDR3 in amino acids: CASSLTGLLETQYF. The CDR3 bases are TGCGCCAGCAGCTTGACAGGCTTGCTTGAGACCCAGTACTTC.

This clone has more than one count but fewer than ten. This rearrangement joins TRBV11-2 to TRBJ1-1; D may be TRBD1 (5 bases). The V end lost 5 bases, the J end lost 8 bases, and 9 bases lay between the germline ends. Germline V lookup: CDR1 SGHAT, CDR2 FQNNGV. This CDR3 has 11 residues. This CDR3 reads CASSPDSEAFF. CDR3 nucleotides: TGTGCCAGCAGCCCCGACAGCGAAGCTTTCTTT.

The rearrangement joins TRBV5-1 to TRBJ2-7; no clear D gene. Per germline, CDR1 SGHRS and CDR2 YFSETQ. The CDR3 runs to 13 residues. Trimming pared 2 bases from V and 3 bases from J, leaving 9 bases between. The CDR3 DNA is TGCGCCAGCAGCTTTAACATTGGCTACGAGCAGTACTTC. Amino acid sequence: CASSFNIGYEQYF.

The chain is built from TRBV4-2 and TRBJ2-3; D is ambiguous. Germline V gene lookup returns CDR1 LGHNA and CDR2 YNFKEQ. V lost 3 bases and J 0 bases, leaving 16 bases between the germline ends. CDR3 length equals 17 residues. The CDR3 region is CASSQLKEAASTDTQYF. The CDR3 DNA reads TGTGCCAGCAGCCAGCTAAAAGAGGCGGCTAGCACAGATACGCAGTATTTT.

The rearrangement uses TRBV27 and TRBJ1-2, with D unclear. This CDR3 has 13 residues. V was trimmed by 3 bases and J by 7 bases, leaving 12 bases between them. CDR1 and CDR2 from the germline V gene are MNHEY and SMNVEV (reference sequence). The DNA for the CDR3 is TGTGCCAGCAGTTTTTGGGCAGAGGGTGGCTACACCTTC. Translating gives CASSFWAEGGYTF.

The rearrangement links TRBV5-4 to TRBJ2-5; TRBD2 might be the D (6 bases). The V gene's germline CDR1 is SGHNT and CDR2 YYREEE (reference sequence). The V gene lost 7 bases and the J gene lost 5 bases, with 12 bases spanning the gap. The CDR3 has 12 residues. CDR3 sequence: CASGRTGETQYF. CDR3 nucleotides: TGTGCCAGCGGGAGGACGGGCGAGACCCAGTACTTC.

This sequence joins TRBV6-4 and TRBJ2-3, with TRBD1 identical over 9 bases. This CDR3 comprises 17 residues. Per germline, CDR1 MRHNA and CDR2 SNTAGT. Losses at the gene ends were 4 bases for V and 1 base for J; bases not matched to a gene: 9. The CDR3 DNA sequence: TGTGCCAGCAGTGGAAGGGACAGGGATTTTGGCACAGATACGCAGTATTTT. Its protein is CASSGRDRDFGTDTQYF.

The chain links TRBV7-9 to TRBJ1-2; D remains unclear. V dropped 5 bases and J dropped 4 bases, with 11 bases sitting between them. The CDR3 has 13 amino acids. From germline, CDR1 is SEHNR and CDR2 FQNEAQ (reference sequence). The CDR3 is CASSIDPTYGYTF. CDR3 nucleotide sequence: TGTGCCAGCAGCATAGACCCTACCTATGGCTACACCTTC.

This chain joins TRBV7-9 and TRBJ1-2; unclear D gene. CDR1 and CDR2 from the germline V gene are SEHNR and FQNEAQ (reference sequence). V was pared by 10 bases and J by 3 bases, with 18 bases between. The CDR3 runs to 14 residues. In DNA, the CDR3 is TGTGCCACCGCTCCTATTGGGAGGGACTATGGCTACACCTTC. Protein: CATAPIGRDYGYTF.

This chain joins TRBV19 and TRBJ2-2, with 8 nucleotides matching TRBD2. V lost 6 bases to trimming and J lost 4 bases; unmatched junction nucleotides: 4. Germline CDR1 and CDR2: LNHDA and SQIVND (reference sequence). This CDR3 comprises 14 residues. This CDR3 reads CASSQLAATGELFF. The CDR3 nucleotides read TGTGCCAGTAGCCAACTAGCGGCCACCGGGGAGCTGTTTTTT.